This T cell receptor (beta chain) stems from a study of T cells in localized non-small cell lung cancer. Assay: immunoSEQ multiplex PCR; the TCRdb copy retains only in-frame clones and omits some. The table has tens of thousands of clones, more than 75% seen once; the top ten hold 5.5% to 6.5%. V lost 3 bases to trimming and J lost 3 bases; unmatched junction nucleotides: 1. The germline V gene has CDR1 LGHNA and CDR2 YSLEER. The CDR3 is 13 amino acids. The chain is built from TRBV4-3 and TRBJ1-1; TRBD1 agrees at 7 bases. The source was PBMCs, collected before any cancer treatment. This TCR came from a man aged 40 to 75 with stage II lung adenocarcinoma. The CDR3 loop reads CASSQQGDTEAFF. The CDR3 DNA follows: TGCGCCAGCAGCCAGCAGGGGGACACTGAAGCTTTCTTT.